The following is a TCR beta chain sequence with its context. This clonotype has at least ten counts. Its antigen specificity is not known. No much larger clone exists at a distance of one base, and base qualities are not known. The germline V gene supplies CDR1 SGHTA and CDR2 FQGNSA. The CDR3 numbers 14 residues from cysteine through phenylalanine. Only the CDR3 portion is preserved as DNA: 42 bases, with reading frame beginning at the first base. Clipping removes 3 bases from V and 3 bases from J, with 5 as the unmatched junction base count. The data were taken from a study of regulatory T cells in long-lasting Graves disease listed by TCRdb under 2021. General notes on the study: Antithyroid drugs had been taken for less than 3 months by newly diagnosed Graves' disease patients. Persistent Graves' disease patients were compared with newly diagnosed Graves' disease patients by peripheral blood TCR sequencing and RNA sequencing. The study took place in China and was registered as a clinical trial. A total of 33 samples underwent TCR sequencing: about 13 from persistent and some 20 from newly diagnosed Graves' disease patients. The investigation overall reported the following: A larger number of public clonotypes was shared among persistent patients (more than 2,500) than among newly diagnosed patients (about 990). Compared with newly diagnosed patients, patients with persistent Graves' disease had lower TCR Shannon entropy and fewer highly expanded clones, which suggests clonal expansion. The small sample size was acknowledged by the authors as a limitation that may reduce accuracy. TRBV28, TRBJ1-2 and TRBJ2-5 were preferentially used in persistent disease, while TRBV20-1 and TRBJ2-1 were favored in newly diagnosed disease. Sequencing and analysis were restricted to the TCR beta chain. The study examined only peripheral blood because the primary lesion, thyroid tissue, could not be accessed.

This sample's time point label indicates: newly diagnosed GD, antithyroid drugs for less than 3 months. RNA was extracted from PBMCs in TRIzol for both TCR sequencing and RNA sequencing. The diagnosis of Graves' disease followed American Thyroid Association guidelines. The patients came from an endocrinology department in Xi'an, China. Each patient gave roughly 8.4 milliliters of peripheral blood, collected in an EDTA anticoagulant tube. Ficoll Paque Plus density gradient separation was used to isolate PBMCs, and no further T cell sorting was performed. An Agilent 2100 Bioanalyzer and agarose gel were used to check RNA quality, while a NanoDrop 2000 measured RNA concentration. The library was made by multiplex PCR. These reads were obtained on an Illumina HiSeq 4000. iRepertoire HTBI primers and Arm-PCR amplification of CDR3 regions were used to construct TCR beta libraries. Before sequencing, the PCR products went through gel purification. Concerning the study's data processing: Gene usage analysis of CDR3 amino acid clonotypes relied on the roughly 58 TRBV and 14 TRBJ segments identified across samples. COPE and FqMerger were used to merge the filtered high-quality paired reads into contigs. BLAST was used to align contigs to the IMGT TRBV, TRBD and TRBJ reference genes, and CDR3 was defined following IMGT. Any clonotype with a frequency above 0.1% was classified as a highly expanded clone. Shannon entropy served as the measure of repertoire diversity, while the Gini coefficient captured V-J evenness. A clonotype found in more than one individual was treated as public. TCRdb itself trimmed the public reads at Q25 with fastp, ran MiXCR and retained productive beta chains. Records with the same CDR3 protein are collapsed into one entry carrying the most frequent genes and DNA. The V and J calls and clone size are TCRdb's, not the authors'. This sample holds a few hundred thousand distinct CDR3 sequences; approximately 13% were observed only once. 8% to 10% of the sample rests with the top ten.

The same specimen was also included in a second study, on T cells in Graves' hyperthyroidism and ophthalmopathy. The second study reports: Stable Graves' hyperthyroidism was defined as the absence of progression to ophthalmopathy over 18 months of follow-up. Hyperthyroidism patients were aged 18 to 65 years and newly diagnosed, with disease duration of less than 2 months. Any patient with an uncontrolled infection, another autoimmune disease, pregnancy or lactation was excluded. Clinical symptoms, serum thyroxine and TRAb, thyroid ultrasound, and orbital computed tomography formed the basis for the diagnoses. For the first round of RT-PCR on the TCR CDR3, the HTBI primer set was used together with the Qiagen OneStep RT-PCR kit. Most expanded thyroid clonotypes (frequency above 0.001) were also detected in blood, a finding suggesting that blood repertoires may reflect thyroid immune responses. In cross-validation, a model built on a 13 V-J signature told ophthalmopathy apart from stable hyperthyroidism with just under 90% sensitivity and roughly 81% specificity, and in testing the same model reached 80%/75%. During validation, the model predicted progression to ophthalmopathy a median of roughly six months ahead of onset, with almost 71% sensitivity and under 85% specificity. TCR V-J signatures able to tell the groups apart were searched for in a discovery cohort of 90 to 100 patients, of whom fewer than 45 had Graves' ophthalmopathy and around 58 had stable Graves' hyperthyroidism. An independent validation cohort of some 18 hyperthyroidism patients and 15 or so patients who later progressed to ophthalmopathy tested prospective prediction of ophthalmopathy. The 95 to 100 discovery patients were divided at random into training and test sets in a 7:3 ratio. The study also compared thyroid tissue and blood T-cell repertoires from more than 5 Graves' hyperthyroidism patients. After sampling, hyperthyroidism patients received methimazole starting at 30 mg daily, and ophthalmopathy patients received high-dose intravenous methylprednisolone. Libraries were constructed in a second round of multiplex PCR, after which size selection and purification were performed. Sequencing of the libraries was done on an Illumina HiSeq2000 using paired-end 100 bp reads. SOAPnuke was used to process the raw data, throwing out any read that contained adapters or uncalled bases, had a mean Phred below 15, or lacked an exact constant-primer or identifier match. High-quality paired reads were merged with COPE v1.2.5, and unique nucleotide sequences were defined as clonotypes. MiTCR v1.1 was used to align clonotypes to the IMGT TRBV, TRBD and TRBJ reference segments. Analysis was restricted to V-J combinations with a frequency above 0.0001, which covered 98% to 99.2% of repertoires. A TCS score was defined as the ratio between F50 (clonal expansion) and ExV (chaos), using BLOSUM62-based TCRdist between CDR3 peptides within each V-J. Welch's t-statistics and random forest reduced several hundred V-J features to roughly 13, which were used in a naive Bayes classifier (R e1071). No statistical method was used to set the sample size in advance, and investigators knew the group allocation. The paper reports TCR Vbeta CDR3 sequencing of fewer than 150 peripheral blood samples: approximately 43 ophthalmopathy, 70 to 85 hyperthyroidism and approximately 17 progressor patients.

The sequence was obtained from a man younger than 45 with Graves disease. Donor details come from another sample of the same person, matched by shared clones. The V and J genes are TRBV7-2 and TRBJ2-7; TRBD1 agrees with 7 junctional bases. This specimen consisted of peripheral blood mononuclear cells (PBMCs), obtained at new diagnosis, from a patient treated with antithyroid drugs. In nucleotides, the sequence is TGTGCCAGCAGCTTTTGGGACAGTAGCTACGAGCAGTACTTC. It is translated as CASSFWDSSYEQYF.